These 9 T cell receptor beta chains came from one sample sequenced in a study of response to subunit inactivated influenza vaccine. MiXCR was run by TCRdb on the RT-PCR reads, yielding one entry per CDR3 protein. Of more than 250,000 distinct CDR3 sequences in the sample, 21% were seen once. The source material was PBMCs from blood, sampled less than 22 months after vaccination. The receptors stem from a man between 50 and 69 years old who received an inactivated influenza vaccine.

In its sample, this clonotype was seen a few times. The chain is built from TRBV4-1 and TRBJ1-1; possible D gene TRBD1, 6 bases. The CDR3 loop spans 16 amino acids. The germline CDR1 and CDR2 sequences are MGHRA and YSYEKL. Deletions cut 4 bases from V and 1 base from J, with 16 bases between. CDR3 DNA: TGCGCCAGCAGCCGACCGGTAGGGGGTCCGAACACTGAAGCTTTCTTT. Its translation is CASSRPVGGPNTEAFF.

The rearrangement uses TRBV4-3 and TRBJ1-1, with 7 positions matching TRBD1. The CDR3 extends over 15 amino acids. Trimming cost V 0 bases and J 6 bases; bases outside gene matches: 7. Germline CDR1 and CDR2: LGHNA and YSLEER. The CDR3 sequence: CASSQDWGQGAEAFF. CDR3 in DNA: TGCGCCAGCAGCCAAGATTGGGGCCAGGGGGCTGAAGCTTTCTTT.

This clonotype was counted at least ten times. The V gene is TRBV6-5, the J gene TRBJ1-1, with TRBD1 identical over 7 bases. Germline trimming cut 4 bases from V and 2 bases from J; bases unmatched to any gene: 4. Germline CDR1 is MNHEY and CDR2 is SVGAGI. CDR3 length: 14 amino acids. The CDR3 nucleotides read TGTGCCAGCAGTTCGAGGGGGCGTAACACTGAAGCTTTCTTT. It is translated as CASSSRGRNTEAFF.

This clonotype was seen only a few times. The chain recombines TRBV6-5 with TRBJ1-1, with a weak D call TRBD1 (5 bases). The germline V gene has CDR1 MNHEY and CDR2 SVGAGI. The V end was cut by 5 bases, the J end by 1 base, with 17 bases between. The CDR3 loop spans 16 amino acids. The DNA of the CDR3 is TGTGCCAGCAGTAACACACCCGGGACGGCGAACACTGAAGCTTTCTTT. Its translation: CASSNTPGTANTEAFF.

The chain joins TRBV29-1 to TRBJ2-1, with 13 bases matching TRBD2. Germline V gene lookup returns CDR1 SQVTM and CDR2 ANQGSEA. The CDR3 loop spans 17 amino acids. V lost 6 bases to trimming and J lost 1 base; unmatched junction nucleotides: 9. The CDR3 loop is CSVPGLAGLTSYNEQFF. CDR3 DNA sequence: TGCAGCGTACCGGGACTAGCGGGACTAACGTCCTACAATGAGCAGTTCTTC.

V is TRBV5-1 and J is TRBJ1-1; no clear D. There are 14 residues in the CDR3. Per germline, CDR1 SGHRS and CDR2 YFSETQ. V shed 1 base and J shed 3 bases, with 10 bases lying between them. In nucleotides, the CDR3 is TGCGCCAGCAGCTTGAAGTCCTGGGACACTGAAGCTTTCTTT. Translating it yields CASSLKSWDTEAFF.

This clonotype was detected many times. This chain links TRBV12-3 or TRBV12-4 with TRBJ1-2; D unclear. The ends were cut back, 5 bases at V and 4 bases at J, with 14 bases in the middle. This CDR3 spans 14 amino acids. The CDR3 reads CASSPSGDFYGYTF. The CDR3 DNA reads TGTGCCAGCAGTCCCAGCGGGGATTTCTATGGCTACACCTTC.

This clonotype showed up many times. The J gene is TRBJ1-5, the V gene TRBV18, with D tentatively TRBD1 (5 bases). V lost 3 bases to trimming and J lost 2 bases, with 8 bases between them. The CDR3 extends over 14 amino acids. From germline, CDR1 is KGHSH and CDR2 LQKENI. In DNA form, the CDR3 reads TGTGCCAGCTCACCCGGGGGGGGCAATCAGCCCCAGCATTTT. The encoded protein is CASSPGGGNQPQHF.

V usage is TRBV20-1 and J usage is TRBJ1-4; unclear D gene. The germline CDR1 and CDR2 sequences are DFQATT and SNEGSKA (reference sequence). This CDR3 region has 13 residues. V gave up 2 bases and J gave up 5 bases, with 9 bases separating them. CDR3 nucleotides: TGCAGTGCTAGACGGCAGCAAAATGAAAAACTGTTTTTT. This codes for CSARRQQNEKLFF.